These 15 T cell receptor beta chains were sequenced from one sample in a study of blood T cell repertoires in COVID-19. Measured with immunoSEQ multiplex PCR; TCRdb has only the in-frame clones, and not every one. The table lists hundreds of thousands of clones, about 90% of them singletons, with approximately 3.1% in the top ten. Sequencing was carried out using PBMCs or T cells enriched from blood (not recorded which). These receptors originate from a woman aged 25 to 45 who had recovered from COVID-19.

CDR3 amino acids: CASSILLAGVDTQYF. The CDR3 nucleotides are TGTGCCAGTAGTATCTTGCTAGCGGGGGTAGATACGCAGTATTTT. The rearrangement uses TRBV19 and TRBJ2-3; 10 nucleotides align to TRBD2. The germline gives CDR1 LNHDA, CDR2 SQIVND (reference sequence). With 3 bases clipped from V and 5 bases from J, the junction kept 5 bases outside the gene matches. The CDR3 is made up of 15 amino acids.

This clone was counted a few times. The chain combines TRBV6-2 or TRBV6-3 with TRBJ2-1; D is ambiguous. Trimming pared 1 base from V and 7 bases from J, leaving 2 bases between. CDR3 length: 11 residues. The germline V gene has CDR1 MNHEY and CDR2 SVGEGT. Written as DNA, the CDR3 is TGTGCCAGCAGTTACTTAAATGAGCAGTTCTTC. Encoded protein: CASSYLNEQFF.

The sample holds a few counts of this clone. This chain joins TRBV3-1 (or the pseudogene TRBV3-2) and TRBJ1-1, with 12 positions matching TRBD1. With 5 bases clipped from V and 10 bases from J, the junction kept 8 bases outside the gene matches. CDR1 and CDR2 (germline): LGHDT, YNNKEL (reference sequence). The CDR3 spans 14 residues. CDR3 sequence reads: CASSIPGQGAGAFF. The CDR3 DNA is TGTGCCAGCAGCATACCGGGACAGGGGGCTGGAGCTTTCTTT.

The chain links TRBV19 to TRBJ2-7; D perhaps matches TRBD1 (5 bases). V was clipped by 6 bases and J by 0 bases, with 9 bases between them. The CDR3 contains 13 residues. The germline CDR1 and CDR2 sequences are LNHDA and SQIVND (reference sequence). The chain's CDR3 is CASRRQSSYEQYF. CDR3 DNA sequence: TGTGCCAGTAGAAGACAGAGCTCCTACGAGCAGTACTTC.

The gene calls are TRBV15 and TRBJ2-2, with 8 bases aligning to TRBD1. J gave up 6 bases and V 0 bases, and 12 bases lay outside the gene matches. The CDR3 sequence is 18 residues long. CDR1 is LNHNV and CDR2 is YYDKDF in the germline V gene (reference sequence). CDR3 coding DNA: TGTGCCACCAGCAGAGATTGGCCAGGGGGCAATGGACCCGGGGAGCTGTTTTTT. Protein: CATSRDWPGGNGPGELFF.

This clone was recorded only once. This chain joins TRBV30 and TRBJ2-5, with a weak D call TRBD2 (7 bases). V was cut by 0 bases and J by 0 bases, with 11 bases left in between. CDR1 is GTSNPN and CDR2 is SVGIG in the germline V gene (reference sequence). The CDR3 spans 15 residues. The CDR3 DNA follows: TGTGCCTGGAGTGTGGCGGGGGCGTACCAAGAGACCCAGTACTTC. It yields the protein CAWSVAGAYQETQYF.

This chain uses TRBV5-1 with TRBJ1-1; D not certain. This CDR3 spans 12 amino acids. Germline V gene sequence: CDR1 SGHRS, CDR2 YFSETQ. Trimming left V 1 base short and J 5 bases short, with 6 bases between. Written as DNA, the CDR3 is TGCGCCAGCAGCTTGCCGGGAACTGAAGCTTTCTTT. It codes for CASSLPGTEAFF.

The chain links TRBV28 to TRBJ1-5; TRBD1 matches at 8 bases. CDR3 length: 15 residues. V shed 4 bases, J shed 3 bases, and the junction held 5 bases outside the gene matches. From germline, CDR1 is MDHEN and CDR2 SYDVKM. This CDR3 is CASSWTGFLNQPQHF. The CDR3 nucleotides read TGTGCCAGCAGTTGGACAGGGTTCCTCAATCAGCCCCAGCATTTT.

This clone has a handful of counts. V is TRBV20-1 and J is TRBJ1-2; TRBD1 is a possible D gene (6 bases). Trimming took off 3 bases at V and 6 bases at J, with 14 bases between the two ends. Per the germline V gene, CDR1 is DFQATT and CDR2 is SNEGSKA (reference sequence). The CDR3 length is 13 residues. As DNA, the CDR3 is TGCAGTGCTAGTGGGGGCACTTACCATGGCTACACCTTC. Translating it yields CSASGGTYHGYTF.

The chain couples TRBV7-2 to TRBJ2-7, with 9 bases aligning to TRBD2. CDR1 is SGHTA, CDR2 FQGNSA, per germline. The CDR3 extends over 14 amino acids. Trimming took 3 bases from V and 4 from J; bases not matched to a gene: 4. The CDR3 region is CASSFSGGEYEQYF. CDR3 bases: TGTGCCAGCAGCTTTAGCGGGGGCGAATACGAGCAGTACTTC.

The chain recombines TRBV6-1 with TRBJ2-7; weak D call: TRBD2 (5 bases). This CDR3 region has 14 residues. Trimming removed 0 bases at V and 4 bases at J, with 10 bases between. Germline assignment: CDR1 MNHNS and CDR2 SASEGT. CDR3 amino acids: CASSEARRGYEQYF. The DNA of the CDR3 is TGTGCCAGCAGTGAAGCAAGACGGGGATACGAGCAGTACTTC.

DNA of the CDR3: TGTGCCAGCAGTTCCCCGGGGGGGCAAGATACGCAGTATTTT. It encodes CASSSPGGQDTQYF. The chain is built from TRBV28 and TRBJ2-3, with TRBD2 matching 8 bases. Germline V gene lookup returns CDR1 MDHEN and CDR2 SYDVKM. Trimming removed 4 bases from V and 5 bases from J; junction bases left unmatched: 5. The CDR3 consists of 14 residues.

The sample holds one count of this clone. The chain employs TRBV2 and TRBJ2-7; D is possibly TRBD2 (6 bases). The CDR3 totals 12 residues. Germline loops: CDR1 SNHLY, CDR2 FYNNEI. V was shortened by 5 bases and J by 3 bases, with 8 bases between the two germline ends. The CDR3 DNA reads TGTGCCAGCAGTTGGGGACTCTACGAGCAGTACTTC. This sequence encodes CASSWGLYEQYF.

This clone has more than one count but fewer than ten. V usage is TRBV6-5 and J usage is TRBJ1-2, with 10 bases that match TRBD1. Germline trimming cut 5 bases from V and 4 bases from J; bases unmatched to any gene: 4. CDR3 size: 14 residues. Per germline, CDR1 MNHEY and CDR2 SVGAGI. DNA of the CDR3: TGTGCCAGCAGTCTCGGGACAGGGGCCTATGGCTACACCTTC. Translated, it gives CASSLGTGAYGYTF.

The chain carries TRBV19 and TRBJ2-1; D possibly corresponds to TRBD2 (6 bases). Per the germline V gene, CDR1 is LNHDA and CDR2 is SQIVND (reference sequence). The CDR3 sequence is 15 residues long. Trimming removed 7 bases at V and 0 bases at J, with 13 bases between. CDR3 coding DNA: TGTGCCAGTATCGGACGGGGGAGCTCCTACAATGAGCAGTTCTTC. It encodes CASIGRGSSYNEQFF.